This T cell receptor beta chain was retrieved from a study of T cells in Graves' hyperthyroidism and ophthalmopathy. Study findings and constraints: Blood held most thyroid clonotypes expanded above 0.001 frequency.

This clonotype was seen a few times. Its antigen is currently unknown. Amplification targeted TCR beta CDR3 regions from RNA transcripts. RT-PCR in the first round (using the HTBI primer set) targeted the TCR CDR3. MiXCR, run by TCRdb on the multiplex PCR reads, gives a single entry per CDR3 protein. The sample has some 490,000 distinct CDR3 sequences; roughly a sixth are singletons. V was pared by 4 bases and J by 4 bases, with 11 bases between. Germline values: CDR1 SGDLS, CDR2 YYNGEE. The CDR3 has 14 residues. The chain couples TRBV9 to TRBJ1-4; D not certain. What was sequenced was blood. The receptor comes from a woman in her twenties or thirties with Graves' ophthalmopathy. The CDR3 nucleotides read TGTGCCAGCAGCCCGTCGGGCCTTAATGAAAAACTGTTTTTT. Its protein product is CASSPSGLNEKLFF.